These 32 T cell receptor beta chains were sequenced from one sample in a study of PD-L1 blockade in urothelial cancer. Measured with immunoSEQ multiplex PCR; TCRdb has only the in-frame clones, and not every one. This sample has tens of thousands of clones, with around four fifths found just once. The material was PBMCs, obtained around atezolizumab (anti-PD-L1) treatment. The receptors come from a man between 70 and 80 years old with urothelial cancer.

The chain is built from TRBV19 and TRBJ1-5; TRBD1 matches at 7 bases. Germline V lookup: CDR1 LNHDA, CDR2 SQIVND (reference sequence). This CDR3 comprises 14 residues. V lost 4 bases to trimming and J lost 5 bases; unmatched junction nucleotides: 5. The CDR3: CASSTRQGDQPQHF. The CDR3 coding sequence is TGTGCCAGTAGTACCCGACAGGGTGATCAGCCCCAGCATTTT.

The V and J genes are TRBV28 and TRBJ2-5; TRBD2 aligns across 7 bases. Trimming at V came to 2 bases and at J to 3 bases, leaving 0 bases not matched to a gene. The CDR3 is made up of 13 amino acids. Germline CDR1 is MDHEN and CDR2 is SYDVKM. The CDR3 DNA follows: TGTGCCAGCAGTTTACTAGCGGAAGAGACCCAGTACTTC. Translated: CASSLLAEETQYF.

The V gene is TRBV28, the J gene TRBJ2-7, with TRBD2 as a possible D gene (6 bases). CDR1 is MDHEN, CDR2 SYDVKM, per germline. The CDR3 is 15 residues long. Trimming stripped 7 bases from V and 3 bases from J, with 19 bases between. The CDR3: CASNTAGNIGYEQYF. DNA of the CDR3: TGTGCCAGCAATACCGCGGGGAACATAGGCTACGAGCAGTACTTC.

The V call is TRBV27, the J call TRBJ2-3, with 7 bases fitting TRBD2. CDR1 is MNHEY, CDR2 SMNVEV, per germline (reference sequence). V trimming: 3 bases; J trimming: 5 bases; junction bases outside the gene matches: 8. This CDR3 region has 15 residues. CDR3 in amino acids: CASSLSTGEGDTQYF. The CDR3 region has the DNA TGTGCCAGCAGTTTGTCGACGGGGGAGGGAGATACGCAGTATTTT.

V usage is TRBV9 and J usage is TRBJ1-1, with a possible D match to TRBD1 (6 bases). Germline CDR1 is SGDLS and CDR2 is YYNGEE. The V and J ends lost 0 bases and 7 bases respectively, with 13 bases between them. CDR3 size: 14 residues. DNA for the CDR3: TGTGCCAGCAGCGTAGGAGGGGGTTGGGGTGAAGCTTTCTTT. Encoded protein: CASSVGGGWGEAFF.

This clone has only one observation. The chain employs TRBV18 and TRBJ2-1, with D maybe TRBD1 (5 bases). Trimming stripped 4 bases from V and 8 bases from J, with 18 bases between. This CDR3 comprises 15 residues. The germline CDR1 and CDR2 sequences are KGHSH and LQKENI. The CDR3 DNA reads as TGTGCCAGCTCACGGGGCACTCAGACAACCGATGAGCAGTTCTTC. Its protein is CASSRGTQTTDEQFF.

CDR3 sequence (DNA): TGTGCCAGCAGCTTAGGTTTTTCATCCTACGAGCAGTACTTC. Translated: CASSLGFSSYEQYF. The rearrangement uses TRBV11-2 and TRBJ2-7; D not resolved. CDR3 length equals 14 residues. Germline V CDR1 and CDR2: SGHAT, FQNNGV. V shed 1 base and J shed 1 base, with 8 bases lying between them.

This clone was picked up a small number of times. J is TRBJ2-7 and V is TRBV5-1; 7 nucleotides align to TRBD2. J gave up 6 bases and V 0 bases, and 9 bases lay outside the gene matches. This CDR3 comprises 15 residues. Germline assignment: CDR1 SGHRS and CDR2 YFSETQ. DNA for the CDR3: TGCGCCAGCAGCTTGGCAACGGGAGGTTCCCGCGAGCAGTACTTC. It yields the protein CASSLATGGSREQYF.

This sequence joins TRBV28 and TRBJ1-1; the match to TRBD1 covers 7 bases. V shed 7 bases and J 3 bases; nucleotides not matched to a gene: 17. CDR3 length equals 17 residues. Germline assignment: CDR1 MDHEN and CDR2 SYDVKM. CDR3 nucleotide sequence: TGTGCCAGCAAGGGGGCAGGGGCACAAGATTTGGACACTGAAGCTTTCTTT. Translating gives CASKGAGAQDLDTEAFF.

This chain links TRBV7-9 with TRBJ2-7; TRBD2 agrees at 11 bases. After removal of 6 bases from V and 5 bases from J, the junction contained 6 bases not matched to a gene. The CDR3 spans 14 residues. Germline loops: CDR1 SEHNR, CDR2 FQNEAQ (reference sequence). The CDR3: CASSLGLADDEQYF. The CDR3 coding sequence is TGTGCCAGCAGTCTGGGACTAGCGGACGACGAGCAGTACTTC.

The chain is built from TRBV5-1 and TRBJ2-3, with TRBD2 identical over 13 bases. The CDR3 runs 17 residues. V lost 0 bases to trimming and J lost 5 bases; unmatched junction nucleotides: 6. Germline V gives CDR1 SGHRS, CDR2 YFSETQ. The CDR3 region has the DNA TGCGCCAGCAGCTTGGTTCCCGGACTAGCGGGAGAAGATACGCAGTATTTT. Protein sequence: CASSLVPGLAGEDTQYF.

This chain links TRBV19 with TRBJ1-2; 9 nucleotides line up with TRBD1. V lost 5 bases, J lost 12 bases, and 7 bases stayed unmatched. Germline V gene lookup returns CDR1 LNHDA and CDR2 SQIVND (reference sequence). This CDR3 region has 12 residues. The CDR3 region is CASSAGTGWNTF. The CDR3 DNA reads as TGTGCCAGTAGTGCTGGGACAGGGTGGAACACCTTC.

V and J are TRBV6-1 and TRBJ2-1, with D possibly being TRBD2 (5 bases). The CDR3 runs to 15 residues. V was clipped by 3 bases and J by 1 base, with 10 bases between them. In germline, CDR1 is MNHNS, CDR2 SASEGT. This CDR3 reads CASSEGAESYNEQFF. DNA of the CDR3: TGTGCCAGCAGTGAGGGAGCGGAATCCTACAATGAGCAGTTCTTC.

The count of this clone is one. CDR3 sequence (DNA): TGTGCCAGCAGCTTAATACAGGGGGATGTAACGTTGGAGCAGTACTTC. This sequence encodes CASSLIQGDVTLEQYF. The gene calls are TRBV5-4 and TRBJ2-7, with 8 bases identical to TRBD1. Trimming took 2 bases from V and 7 from J; bases not matched to a gene: 14. The CDR3 extends over 16 amino acids. CDR1 SGHNT and CDR2 YYREEE come from the germline V gene (reference sequence). The full variable domain, its missing parts supplied by reference TRBV5-4 and TRBJ2-7, is ETGVTQSPTHLIKTRGQQVTLRCSSQSGHNTVSWYQQALGQGPQFIFQYYREEENGRGNFPPRFSGLQFPNYSSELNVNALELDDSALYLCASSLIQGDVTLEQYFGPGTRLTVT.

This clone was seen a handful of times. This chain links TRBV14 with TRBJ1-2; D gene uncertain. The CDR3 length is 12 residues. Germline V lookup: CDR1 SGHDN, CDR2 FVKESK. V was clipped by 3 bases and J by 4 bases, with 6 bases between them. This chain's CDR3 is CASSHEAYGYTF. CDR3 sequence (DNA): TGTGCCAGCAGCCACGAGGCCTATGGCTACACCTTC.

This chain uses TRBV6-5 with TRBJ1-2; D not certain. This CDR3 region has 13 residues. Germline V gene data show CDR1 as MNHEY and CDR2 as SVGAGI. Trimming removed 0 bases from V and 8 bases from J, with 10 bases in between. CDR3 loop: CASSYSNLEGYTF. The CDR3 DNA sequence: TGTGCCAGCAGTTACTCGAATCTAGAAGGCTACACCTTC.

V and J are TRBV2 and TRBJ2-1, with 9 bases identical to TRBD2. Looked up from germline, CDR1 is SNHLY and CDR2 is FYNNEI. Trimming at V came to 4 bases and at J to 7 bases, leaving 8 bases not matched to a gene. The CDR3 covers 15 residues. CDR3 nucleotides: TGTGCCAGCAGTGCCCCGAGAGCGGGGGGAAATGAGCAGTTCTTC. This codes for CASSAPRAGGNEQFF.

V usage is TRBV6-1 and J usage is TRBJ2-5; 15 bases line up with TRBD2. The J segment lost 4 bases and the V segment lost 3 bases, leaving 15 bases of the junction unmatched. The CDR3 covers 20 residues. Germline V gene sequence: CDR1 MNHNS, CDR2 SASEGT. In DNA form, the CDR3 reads TGTGCCAGCAGTGACCCGGGGGACCATGGACTAGCGGGAGGGGGAGAGACCCAGTACTTC. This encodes CASSDPGDHGLAGGGETQYF.

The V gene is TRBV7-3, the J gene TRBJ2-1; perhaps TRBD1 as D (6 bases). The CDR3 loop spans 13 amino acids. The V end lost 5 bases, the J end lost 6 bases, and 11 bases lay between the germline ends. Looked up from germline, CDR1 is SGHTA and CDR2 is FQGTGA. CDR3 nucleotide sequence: TGTGCCAGCAGCACGACAGGCTCCAATGAGCAGTTCTTC. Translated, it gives CASSTTGSNEQFF.

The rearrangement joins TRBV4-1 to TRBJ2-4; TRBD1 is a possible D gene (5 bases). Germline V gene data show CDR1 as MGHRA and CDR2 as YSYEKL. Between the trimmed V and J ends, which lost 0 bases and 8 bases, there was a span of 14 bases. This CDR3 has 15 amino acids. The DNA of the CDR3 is TGCGCCAGCAGCCAAGATGCCCAGGGCTGGGACATTCAGTACTTC. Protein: CASSQDAQGWDIQYF.

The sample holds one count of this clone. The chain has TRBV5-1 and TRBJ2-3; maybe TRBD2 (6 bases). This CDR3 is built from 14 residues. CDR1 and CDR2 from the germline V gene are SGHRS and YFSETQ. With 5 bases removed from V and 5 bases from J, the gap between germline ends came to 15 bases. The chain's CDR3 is CASRPYEGLDTQYF. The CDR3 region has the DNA TGCGCCAGCAGACCCTACGAGGGACTAGATACGCAGTATTTT.

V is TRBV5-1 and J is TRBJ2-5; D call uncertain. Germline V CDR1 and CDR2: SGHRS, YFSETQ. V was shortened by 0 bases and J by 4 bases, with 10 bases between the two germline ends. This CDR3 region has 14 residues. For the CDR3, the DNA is TGCGCCAGCAGCTTGGTGGGTGGCGGAGAGACCCAGTACTTC. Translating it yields CASSLVGGGETQYF.

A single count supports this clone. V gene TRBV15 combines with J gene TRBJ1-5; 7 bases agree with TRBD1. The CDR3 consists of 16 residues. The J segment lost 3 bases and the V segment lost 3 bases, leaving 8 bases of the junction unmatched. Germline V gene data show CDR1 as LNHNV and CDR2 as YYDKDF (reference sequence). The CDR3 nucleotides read TGTGCCACCAGCAGGGACCCGGGACAGCTCAATCAGCCCCAGCATTTT. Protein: CATSRDPGQLNQPQHF.

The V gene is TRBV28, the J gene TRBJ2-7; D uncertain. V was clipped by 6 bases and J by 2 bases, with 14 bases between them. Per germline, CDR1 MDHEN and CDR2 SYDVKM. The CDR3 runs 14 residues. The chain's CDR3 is CASSGPGGTYEQYF. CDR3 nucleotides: TGTGCCAGCAGCGGCCCGGGTGGAACCTACGAGCAGTACTTC.

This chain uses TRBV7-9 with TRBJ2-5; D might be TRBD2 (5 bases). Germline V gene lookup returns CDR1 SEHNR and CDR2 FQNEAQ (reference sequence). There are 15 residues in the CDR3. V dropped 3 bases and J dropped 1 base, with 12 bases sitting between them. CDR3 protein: CASSFGRAAQETQYF. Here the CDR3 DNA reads TGTGCCAGCAGCTTCGGACGAGCGGCCCAAGAGACCCAGTACTTC.

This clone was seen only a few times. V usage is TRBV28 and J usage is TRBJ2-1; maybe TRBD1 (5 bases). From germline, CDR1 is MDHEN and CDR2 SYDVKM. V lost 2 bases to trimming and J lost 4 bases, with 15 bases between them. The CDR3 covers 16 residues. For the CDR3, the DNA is TGTGCCAGCAGTTTACCATCAGGGATTTCGTACAATGAGCAGTTCTTC. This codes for CASSLPSGISYNEQFF.

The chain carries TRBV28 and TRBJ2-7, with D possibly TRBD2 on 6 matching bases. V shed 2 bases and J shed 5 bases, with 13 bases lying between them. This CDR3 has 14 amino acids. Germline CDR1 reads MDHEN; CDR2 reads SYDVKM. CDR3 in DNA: TGTGCCAGCAGTTTACCGAGCCGGGGGAACGAGCAGTACTTC. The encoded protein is CASSLPSRGNEQYF.

CDR3 sequence reads: CATSSGDRGLNQPQHF. As DNA, the CDR3 is TGTGCCACCAGCAGTGGAGACAGGGGGCTCAATCAGCCCCAGCATTTT. V gene TRBV15 combines with J gene TRBJ1-5, with TRBD1 matching over 10 bases. Germline values: CDR1 LNHNV, CDR2 YYDKDF (reference sequence). The ends lost 3 bases at V and 3 bases at J; junction bases unmatched: 5. The CDR3 contains 16 residues.

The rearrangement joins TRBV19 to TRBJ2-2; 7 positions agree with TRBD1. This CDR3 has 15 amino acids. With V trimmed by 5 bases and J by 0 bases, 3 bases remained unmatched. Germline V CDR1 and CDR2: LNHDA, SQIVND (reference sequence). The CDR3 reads CASSYRGTNTGELFF. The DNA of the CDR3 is TGTGCCAGTAGTTACAGGGGCACGAACACCGGGGAGCTGTTTTTT. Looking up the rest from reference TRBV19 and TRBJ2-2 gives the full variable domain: DGGITQSPKYLFRKEGQNVTLSCEQNLNHDAMYWYRQDPGQGLRLIYYSQIVNDFQKGDIAEGYSVSREKKESFPLTVTSAQKNPTAFYLCASSYRGTNTGELFFGEGSRLTVL.

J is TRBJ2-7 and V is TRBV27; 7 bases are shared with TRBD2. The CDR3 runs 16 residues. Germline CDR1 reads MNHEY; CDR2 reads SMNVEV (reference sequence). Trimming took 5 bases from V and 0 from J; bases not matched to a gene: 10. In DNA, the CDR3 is TGTGCCAGCAGTCCCTTAGGACTAGGGAGCTCCTACGAGCAGTACTTC. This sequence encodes CASSPLGLGSSYEQYF.

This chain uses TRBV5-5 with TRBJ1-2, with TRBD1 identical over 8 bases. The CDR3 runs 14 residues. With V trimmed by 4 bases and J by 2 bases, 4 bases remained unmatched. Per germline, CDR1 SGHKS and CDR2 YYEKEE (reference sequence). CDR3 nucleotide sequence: TGTGCCAGCAGCGTCGACAGGGGAAACTATGGCTACACCTTC. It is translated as CASSVDRGNYGYTF.

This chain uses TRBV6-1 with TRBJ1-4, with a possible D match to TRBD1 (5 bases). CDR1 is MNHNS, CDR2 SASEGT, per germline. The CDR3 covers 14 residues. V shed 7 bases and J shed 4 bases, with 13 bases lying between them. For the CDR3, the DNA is TGTGCCAGCAAATGGGGGGATGATAATGAAAAACTGTTTTTT. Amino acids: CASKWGDDNEKLFF.